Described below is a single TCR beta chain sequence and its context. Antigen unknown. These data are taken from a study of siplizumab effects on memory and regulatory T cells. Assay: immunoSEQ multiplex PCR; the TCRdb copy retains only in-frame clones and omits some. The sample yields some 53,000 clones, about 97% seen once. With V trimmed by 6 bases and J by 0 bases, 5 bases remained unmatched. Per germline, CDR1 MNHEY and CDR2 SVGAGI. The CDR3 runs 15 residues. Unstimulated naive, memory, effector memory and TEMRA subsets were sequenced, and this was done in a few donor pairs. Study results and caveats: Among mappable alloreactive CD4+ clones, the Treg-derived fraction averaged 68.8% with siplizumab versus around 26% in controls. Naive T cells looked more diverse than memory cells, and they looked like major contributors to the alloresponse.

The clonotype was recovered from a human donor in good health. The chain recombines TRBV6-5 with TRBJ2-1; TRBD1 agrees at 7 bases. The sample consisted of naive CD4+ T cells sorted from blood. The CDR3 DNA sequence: TGTGCCAGCAGAGCGACAGGGAGCTCCTACAATGAGCAGTTCTTC. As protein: CASRATGSSYNEQFF.